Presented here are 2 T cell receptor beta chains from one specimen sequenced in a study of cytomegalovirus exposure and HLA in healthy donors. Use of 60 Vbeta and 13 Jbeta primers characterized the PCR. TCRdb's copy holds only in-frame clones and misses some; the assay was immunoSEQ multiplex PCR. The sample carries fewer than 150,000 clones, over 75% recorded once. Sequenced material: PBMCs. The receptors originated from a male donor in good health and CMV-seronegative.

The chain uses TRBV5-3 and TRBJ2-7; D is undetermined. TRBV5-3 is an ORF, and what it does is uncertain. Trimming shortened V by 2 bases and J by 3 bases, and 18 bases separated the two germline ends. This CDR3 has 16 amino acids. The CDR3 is CARSFSLPPSYYEQYF. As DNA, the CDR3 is TGTGCCAGAAGCTTCTCGCTACCCCCCTCCTACTACGAGCAGTACTTC.

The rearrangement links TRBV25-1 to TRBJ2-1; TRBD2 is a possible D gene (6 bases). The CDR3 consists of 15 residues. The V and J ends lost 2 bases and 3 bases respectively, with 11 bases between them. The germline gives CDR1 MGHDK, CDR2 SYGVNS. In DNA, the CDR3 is TGTGCCAGCAGTGAAGAGGCGGGGCTCTACAATGAGCAGTTCTTC. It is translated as CASSEEAGLYNEQFF. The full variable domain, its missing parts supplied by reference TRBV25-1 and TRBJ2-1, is EADIYQTPRYLVIGTGKKITLECSQTMGHDKMYWYQQDPGMELHLIHYSYGVNSTEKGDLSSESTVSRIRTEHFPLTLESARPSHTSQYLCASSEEAGLYNEQFFGPGTRLTVL.